The source of this TCR beta chain is a study of blood T cells in healthy people across ages. Looked up from germline, CDR1 is ENHRY and CDR2 is SYGVKD. This CDR3 region has 15 residues. Trimming removed 2 bases from V and 7 bases from J; junction bases left unmatched: 6. Sample-barcoded 5' priming and a J-beta primer mix drove a second PCR of roughly 7 to 11 cycles. TCRdb recomputed calls from the 5' RACE reads with MiXCR, one row per CDR3 protein. The sample includes roughly 1.4 million distinct CDR3 sequences, 45% to 70% of them seen just once. The source is a man aged 18 to 30 in good health. The chain joins TRBV10-3 to TRBJ2-1; 9 nucleotides agree with TRBD2. The sequencing sample was made of blood. The CDR3 coding sequence is TGTGCCATCAGTGAGGAAGCGGGGGGCTCAAATGAGCAGTTCTTC. Its protein product is CAISEEAGGSNEQFF.